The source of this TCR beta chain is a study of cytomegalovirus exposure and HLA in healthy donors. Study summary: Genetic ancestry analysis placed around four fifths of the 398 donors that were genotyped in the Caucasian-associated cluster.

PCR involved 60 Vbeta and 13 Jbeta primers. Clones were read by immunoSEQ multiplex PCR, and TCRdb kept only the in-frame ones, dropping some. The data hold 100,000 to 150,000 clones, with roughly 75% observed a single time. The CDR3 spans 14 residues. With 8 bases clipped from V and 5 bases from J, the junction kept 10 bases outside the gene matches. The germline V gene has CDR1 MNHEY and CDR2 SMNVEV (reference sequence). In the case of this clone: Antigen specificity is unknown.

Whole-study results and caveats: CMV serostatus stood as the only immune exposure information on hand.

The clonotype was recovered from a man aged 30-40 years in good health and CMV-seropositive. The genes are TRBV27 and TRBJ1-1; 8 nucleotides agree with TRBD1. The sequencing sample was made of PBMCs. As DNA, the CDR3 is TGTGCCAGCTTGAGATCGGACAGGGTTACTGAAGCTTTCTTT. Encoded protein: CASLRSDRVTEAFF.